These T cell receptor beta chains were read from a single sample in a study of cytomegalovirus exposure and HLA in healthy donors. The data were produced by immunoSEQ multiplex PCR, yet TCRdb's version contains in-frame clones alone and is incomplete. The table includes 90,000 to 95,000 clones, about 84% detected once. Sequenced input: PBMCs. The receptors stem from a girl aged 2-9 years in good health and CMV-seropositive. The CDR3 runs from the conserved cysteine through the conserved F or W. The D gene is left open where the match is weak. The size field is filled for only some rows; it gives once, few, many or a size class.

>TRBJ1-1|NA|TRBV2|NA
CASSNREYTEAFF
TGTGCCAGCAGTAACAGGGAATATACTGAAGCTTTCTTT
>TRBJ1-1|TRBD1|TRBV29-1|NA
CSVDYPADRVKLGTEAFF
TGCAGCGTTGATTATCCTGCGGACAGGGTAAAATTAGGCACTGAAGCTTTCTTT
>TRBJ1-5|NA|TRBV11-2|NA
CASSLGPTGSWYQPQHF
TGTGCCAGCAGCTTAGGCCCAACAGGGTCCTGGTATCAGCCCCAGCATTTT
>TRBJ2-2|TRBD2|TRBV9|NA
CASSGLAGGPGELFF
TGTGCCAGCAGCGGACTAGCGGGAGGGCCCGGGGAGCTGTTTTTT
>TRBJ2-7|NA|TRBV4-1|NA
CASSHQNSGTYEQYF
TGCGCCAGCAGCCATCAGAACAGCGGTACCTACGAGCAGTACTTC
>TRBJ1-4|NA|TRBV6-5|few
CASSYSGGQKLFF
TGTGCCAGCAGTTACTCTGGAGGGCAAAAACTGTTTTTT
>TRBJ1-2|TRBD1|TRBV27|NA
CASSPLRGFGGYTF
TGTGCCAGCAGCCCCCTCAGGGGGTTCGGTGGCTACACCTTC
>TRBJ2-7|NA|TRBV7-2|NA
CASSLRGGGGTYEQYF
TGTGCCAGCAGCCTCCGCGGGGGCGGGGGAACCTACGAGCAGTACTTC
>TRBJ1-5|NA|TRBV2|NA
CASNLGQRNQPQHF
TGTGCCAGCAACTTAGGACAGAGAAATCAGCCCCAGCATTTT
>TRBJ2-1|NA|TRBV2|NA
CARVARGEVNEQFF
TGTGCCAGGGTTGCCCGGGGTGAAGTGAATGAGCAGTTCTTC
>TRBJ1-4|NA|TRBV7-9|NA
CASRLGEGSEKLFF
TGTGCCAGCAGATTGGGGGAGGGTTCAGAAAAACTGTTTTTT
>TRBJ2-1|TRBD1|TRBV7-9|few
CASSWRGGADEQFF
TGTGCCAGCAGCTGGCGAGGGGGCGCGGATGAGCAGTTCTTC
>TRBJ1-2|NA|TRBV27|NA
CASSDMNTGHYGYTF
TGTGCCAGCAGTGACATGAATACAGGGCACTATGGCTACACCTTC
>TRBJ1-5|TRBD1|TRBV4-1|NA
CASSQEGQGGSQPQHF
TGCGCCAGCAGCCAAGAAGGACAGGGAGGAAGTCAGCCCCAGCATTTT
>TRBJ2-7|NA|TRBV15|NA
CATSRVGSGTTYEQYF
TGTGCCACCAGCAGAGTCGGGAGCGGGACAACCTACGAGCAGTACTTC
>TRBJ2-5|NA|TRBV4-2|few
CASSQALQKETQYF
TGTGCCAGCAGCCAAGCTCTTCAGAAAGAGACCCAGTACTTC
>TRBJ2-7|TRBD2|TRBV7-9|NA
CASSQAGLAGYEQYF
TGTGCCAGCAGCCAGGCGGGACTAGCGGGGTACGAGCAGTACTTC
>TRBJ1-1|NA|TRBV9|NA
CASSVGGSRNTEAFF
TGTGCCAGCAGCGTAGGAGGATCGCGAAACACTGAAGCTTTCTTT
>TRBJ1-1|TRBD1|TRBV27|once
CASSKLQGAPTEAFF
TGTGCCAGCAGTAAACTACAGGGGGCGCCCACTGAAGCTTTCTTT
>TRBJ1-3|NA|TRBV30|NA
CAWNRGGGNTIYF
TGTGCCTGGAACCGGGGAGGTGGAAACACCATATATTTT
>TRBJ2-7|NA|TRBV7-9|NA
CASVLVGGSSYEQYF
TGTGCCAGCGTCTTAGTGGGAGGATCCTCCTACGAGCAGTACTTC
>TRBJ1-6|NA|TRBV6-5|NA
CASSYAGNPNSPLHF
TGTGCCAGCAGTTACGCAGGGAATCCTAATTCACCCCTCCACTTT
>TRBJ2-7|NA|TRBV30|NA
CASSRTGGSSYEQYF
TGTGCCAGCAGTAGAACCGGGGGTTCGTCCTACGAGCAGTACTTC
>TRBJ2-3|TRBD1|TRBV10-3|NA
CAISESGQGSDTQYF
TGTGCCATCAGTGAGTCGGGACAGGGGTCAGATACGCAGTATTTT
>TRBJ1-4|NA|TRBV30|NA
CAWSELSATNEKLFF
TGTGCCTGGAGCGAGCTATCTGCAACTAATGAAAAACTGTTTTTT
>TRBJ1-5|NA|TRBV5-1|NA
CASSLAGNQPQHF
TGCGCCAGCAGCTTGGCAGGGAATCAGCCCCAGCATTTT
>TRBJ1-5|TRBD1|TRBV28|NA
CASRYRDRGNQPQHF
TGTGCCAGCAGATACCGGGACAGAGGCAATCAGCCCCAGCATTTT
>TRBJ2-7|NA|TRBV6-5|NA
CASSAHPLAYYEQYF
TGTGCCAGCAGTGCCCACCCGTTGGCATACTACGAGCAGTACTTC
>TRBJ1-1|TRBD1|TRBV5-6|few
CASSLYLGQGIRFTEAFF
TGTGCCAGCAGCTTGTATCTAGGACAGGGGATTCGGTTCACTGAAGCTTTCTTT
>TRBJ2-5|TRBD2|TRBV27|NA
CASRPSGRAWETQYF
TGTGCCAGCAGACCTAGCGGGAGGGCCTGGGAGACCCAGTACTTC